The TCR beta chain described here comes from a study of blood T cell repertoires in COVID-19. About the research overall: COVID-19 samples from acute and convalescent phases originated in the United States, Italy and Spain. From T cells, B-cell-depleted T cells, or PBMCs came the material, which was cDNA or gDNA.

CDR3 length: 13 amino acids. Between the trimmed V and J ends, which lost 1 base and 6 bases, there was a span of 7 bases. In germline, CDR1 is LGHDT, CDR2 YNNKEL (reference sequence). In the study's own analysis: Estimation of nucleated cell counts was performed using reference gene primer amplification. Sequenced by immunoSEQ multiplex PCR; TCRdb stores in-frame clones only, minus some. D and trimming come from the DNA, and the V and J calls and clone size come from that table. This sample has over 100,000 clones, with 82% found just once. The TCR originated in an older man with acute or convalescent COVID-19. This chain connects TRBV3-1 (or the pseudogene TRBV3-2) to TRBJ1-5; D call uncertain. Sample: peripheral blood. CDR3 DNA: TGTGCCAGCAGCCAAGTTGCGGGTCAGCCCCAGCATTTT. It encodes CASSQVAGQPQHF.